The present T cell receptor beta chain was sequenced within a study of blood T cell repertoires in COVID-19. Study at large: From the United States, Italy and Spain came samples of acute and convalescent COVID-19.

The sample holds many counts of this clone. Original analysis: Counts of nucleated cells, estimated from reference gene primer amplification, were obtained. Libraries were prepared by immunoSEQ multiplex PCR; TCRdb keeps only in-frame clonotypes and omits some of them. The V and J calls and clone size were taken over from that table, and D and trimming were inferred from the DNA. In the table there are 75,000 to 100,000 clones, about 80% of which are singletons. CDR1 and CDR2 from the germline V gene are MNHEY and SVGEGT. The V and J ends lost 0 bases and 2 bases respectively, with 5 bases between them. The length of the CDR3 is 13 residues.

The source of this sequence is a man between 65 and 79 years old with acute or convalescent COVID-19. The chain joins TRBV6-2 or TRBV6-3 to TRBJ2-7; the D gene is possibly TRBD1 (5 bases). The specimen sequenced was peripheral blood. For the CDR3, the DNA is TGTGCCAGCAGTTACTCGGACACCTACGAGCAGTACTTC. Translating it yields CASSYSDTYEQYF.